This T cell receptor (beta chain) was profiled in a study of blood T cell repertoires in COVID-19. Background on the study: Samples of COVID-19 (acute and convalescent) were obtained from the United States, Italy and Spain. T cells, B-cell-depleted T cells, or PBMCs supplied cDNA or gDNA.

The CDR3 loop spans 13 amino acids. Trimming at V came to 5 bases and at J to 1 base, leaving 1 base not matched to a gene. Per the germline V gene, CDR1 is SQVTM and CDR2 is ANQGSEA. In the source study's methods: Reference gene primer amplification in the assay estimated nucleated cell counts. The method was immunoSEQ multiplex PCR; TCRdb's version includes in-frame clones alone and lacks a portion of them. The D gene and trimming were derived from the DNA, and the V and J assignments and clone size from that table. This sample yields roughly 200,000 clones, of which approximately 85% are seen a single time; more than 2.5% belongs to the top ten.

V gene TRBV29-1 combines with J gene TRBJ2-1; 8 bases line up with TRBD1. Sequences were obtained from peripheral blood. The clonotype was recovered from a man aged 60 to 75 with acute or convalescent COVID-19. CDR3 nucleotides: TGCAGCGTTCGACAGGGGTCCTACAATGAGCAGTTCTTC. Encoded protein: CSVRQGSYNEQFF.